Listed here is a single T cell receptor beta chain. This entry is derived from a study of technical replicates of blood from a few donors. Sequencing used immunoSEQ multiplex PCR; TCRdb keeps in-frame clones, though not all of them. The sample gives roughly 68,000 clones, about 90% of which show up once; about 0.38% is in the top ten. The germline V gene has CDR1 SGHDT and CDR2 YYEEEE. V shed 2 bases and J shed 0 bases, with 9 bases lying between them. The CDR3 totals 14 residues. The TCR sequence derives from a human donor in good health. The sample was T cells isolated from PBMCs. The J gene is TRBJ2-7, the V gene TRBV5-6; D is unclear. The CDR3 sequence: CASSFLVHSYEQYF. The DNA for the CDR3 is TGTGCCAGCAGCTTCCTAGTCCACTCCTACGAGCAGTACTTC. The full variable domain, rest sourced from reference TRBV5-6 and TRBJ2-7, is DAGVTQSPTHLIKTRGQQVTLRCSPKSGHDTVSWYQQALGQGPQFIFQYYEEEERQRGNFPDRFSGHQFPNYSSELNVNALLLGDSALYLCASSFLVHSYEQYFGPGTRLTVT.